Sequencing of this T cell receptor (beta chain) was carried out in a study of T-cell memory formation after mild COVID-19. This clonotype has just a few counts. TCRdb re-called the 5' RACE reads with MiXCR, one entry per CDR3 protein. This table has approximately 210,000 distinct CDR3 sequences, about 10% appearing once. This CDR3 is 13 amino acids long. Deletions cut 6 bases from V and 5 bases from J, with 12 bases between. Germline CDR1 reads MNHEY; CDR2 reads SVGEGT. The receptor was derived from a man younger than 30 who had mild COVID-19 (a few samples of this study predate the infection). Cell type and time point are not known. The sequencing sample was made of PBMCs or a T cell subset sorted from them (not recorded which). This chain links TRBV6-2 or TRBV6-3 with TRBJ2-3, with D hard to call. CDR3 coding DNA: TGTGCCAGCAGGAAGTCCGGGCGAGATACGCAGTATTTT. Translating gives CASRKSGRDTQYF.